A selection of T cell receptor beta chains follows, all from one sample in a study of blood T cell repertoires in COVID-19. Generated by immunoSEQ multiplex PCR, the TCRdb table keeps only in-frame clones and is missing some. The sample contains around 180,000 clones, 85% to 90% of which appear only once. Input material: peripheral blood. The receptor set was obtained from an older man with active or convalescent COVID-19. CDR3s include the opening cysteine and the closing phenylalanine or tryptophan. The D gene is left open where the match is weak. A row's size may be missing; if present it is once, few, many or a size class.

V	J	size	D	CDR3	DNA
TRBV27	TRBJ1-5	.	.	CASSLGGGLGNQPQHF	TGTGCCAGCAGTTTAGGGGGGGGCTTGGGCAATCAGCCCCAGCATTTT
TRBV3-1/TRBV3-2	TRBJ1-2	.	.	CASSQLRDYGYTF	TGTGCCAGCAGCCAACTGAGGGACTATGGCTACACCTTC
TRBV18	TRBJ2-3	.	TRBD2	CASLSRTSGSADTQYF	TGTGCCAGCTTATCCAGGACTAGCGGGAGTGCGGATACGCAGTATTTT
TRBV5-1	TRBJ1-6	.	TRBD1	CASSLDADRVRSPLHF	TGCGCCAGCAGCTTGGACGCCGACAGGGTTCGGTCACCCCTCCACTTT
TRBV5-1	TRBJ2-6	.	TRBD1	CASSQTYWGQYDNSGANVLTF	TGCGCCAGCAGCCAAACTTATTGGGGACAGTACGATAACTCTGGGGCCAACGTCCTGACTTTC
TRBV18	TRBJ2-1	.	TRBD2	CASSPRAGGSYNEQFF	TGTGCCAGCTCACCCAGAGCGGGAGGCTCCTACAATGAGCAGTTCTTC
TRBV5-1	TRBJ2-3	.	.	CASSLDGTPQYF	TGCGCCAGCAGCTTGGATGGGACTCCGCAGTATTTT
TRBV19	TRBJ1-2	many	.	CASSRMAAQANYGYTF	TGTGCCAGTAGTAGGATGGCAGCGCAAGCTAACTATGGCTACACCTTC
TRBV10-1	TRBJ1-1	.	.	CASSLTGNTEAFF	TGCGCCAGCAGCCTAACAGGGAACACTGAAGCTTTCTTT
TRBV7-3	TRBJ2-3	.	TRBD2	CASSPGTSGFTDTQYF	TGTGCCAGCAGCCCTGGGACTAGCGGGTTTACAGATACGCAGTATTTT
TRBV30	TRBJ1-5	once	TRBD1	CAWSVGDRVRQPQHF	TGTGCCTGGAGTGTGGGGGACAGGGTCCGTCAGCCCCAGCATTTT
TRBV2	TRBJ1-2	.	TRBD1	CASSVNRGDGYTF	TGTGCCAGCAGTGTTAACAGGGGTGATGGCTACACCTTC
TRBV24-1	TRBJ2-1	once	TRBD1	CATSERTGINNEQFF	TGTGCCACCAGTGAGAGGACAGGGATAAACAATGAGCAGTTCTTC
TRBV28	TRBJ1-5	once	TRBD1	CASRGQGAQYQPQHF	TGTGCCAGCAGGGGACAGGGGGCGCAGTATCAGCCCCAGCATTTT
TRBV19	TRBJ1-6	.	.	CASSIEGVRSPLHF	TGTGCCAGTAGTATTGAGGGGGTCCGATCACCCCTCCACTTT
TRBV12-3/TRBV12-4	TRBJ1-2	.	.	CASRTGAYGYTF	TGTGCCAGCAGAACAGGAGCCTATGGCTACACCTTC
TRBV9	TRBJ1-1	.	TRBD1	CASSAGQGSTTFF	TGTGCCAGCAGCGCGGGACAGGGTAGTACGACTTTCTTT
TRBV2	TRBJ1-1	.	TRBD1	CASSDRTGIEAFF	TGTGCCAGCAGTGACCGGACAGGAATTGAAGCTTTCTTT
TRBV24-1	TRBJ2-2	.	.	CATSDSAGPTPGELFF	TGTGCCACCAGTGATTCTGCGGGACCAACACCGGGGGAGCTGTTTTTT
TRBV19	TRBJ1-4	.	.	CASSIDPRGATNEKLFF	TGTGCCAGTAGTATAGATCCCCGGGGAGCAACTAATGAAAAACTGTTTTTT
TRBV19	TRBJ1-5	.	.	CASSIRAASNQPQHF	TGTGCCAGTAGTATCAGGGCAGCAAGCAATCAGCCCCAGCATTTT
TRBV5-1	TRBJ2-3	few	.	CASSTARAGETDTQYF	TGCGCCAGCAGTACCGCTCGGGCAGGGGAAACAGATACGCAGTATTTT